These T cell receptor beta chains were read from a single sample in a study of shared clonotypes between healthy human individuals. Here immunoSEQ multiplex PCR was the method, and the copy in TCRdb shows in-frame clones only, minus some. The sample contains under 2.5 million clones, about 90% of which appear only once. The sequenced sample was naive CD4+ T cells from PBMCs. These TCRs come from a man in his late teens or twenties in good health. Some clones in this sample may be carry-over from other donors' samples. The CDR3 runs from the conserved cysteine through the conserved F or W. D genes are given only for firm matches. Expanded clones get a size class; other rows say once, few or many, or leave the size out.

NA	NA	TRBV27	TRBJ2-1	TGTGCCAGCAGTTTATCCGCGGGAACTGAGCAGTTCTTC	CASSLSAGTEQFF
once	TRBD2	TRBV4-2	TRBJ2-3	TGTGCCAGCAGCCACACCTTTGAGGAGCGGGAGGTCCGAGATACGCAGTATTTT	CASSHTFEEREVRDTQYF
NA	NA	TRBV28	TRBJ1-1	TGTGCCAGCAGTTTCCGCCTAGGCCGGAGGGAAGCTTTCTTT	CASSFRLGRREAFF
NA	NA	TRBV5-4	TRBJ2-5	TGTGCCAGCAGCTTGTCCACTTTCGGGGAGACCCAGTACTTC	CASSLSTFGETQYF
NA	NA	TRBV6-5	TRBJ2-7	TGTGCCAGCAGTTACTCCTGGGGATGGTCCTACGAGCAGTACTTC	CASSYSWGWSYEQYF
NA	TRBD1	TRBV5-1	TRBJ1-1	TGCGCCAGCAGCGGCGGACAGGTTGTTGGGAACACTGAAGCTTTCTTT	CASSGGQVVGNTEAFF
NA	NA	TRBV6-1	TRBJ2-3	TGTGCCAGCAGTGAAAGGCAGGGCTCAGGCATGCAGTATTTT	CASSERQGSGMQYF
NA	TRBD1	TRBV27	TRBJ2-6	TGTGCCAGCAGTCTCCTCGGGGGACAGGGGTCCGGGGCCAACGTCCTGACTTTC	CASSLLGGQGSGANVLTF
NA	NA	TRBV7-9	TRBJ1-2	TGTGCCAGCAGTTCTCCCCCCCCGGCCTTAGGGGGCTACACCTTC	CASSSPPPALGGYTF
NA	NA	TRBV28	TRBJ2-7	TGTGCCAGCAGTTTTCTGAAGAGCGTGGGAGAGCCTTTCTACGAGCAGTACTTT	CASSFLKSVGEPFYEQYF
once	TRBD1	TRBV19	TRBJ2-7	TGTGCCAGTAGTCCTGGGACAGGGATCCCCTACGAGCAGTACTTC	CASSPGTGIPYEQYF
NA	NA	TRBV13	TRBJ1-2	TGTGCCAGCAGCCCACCCACTGGAAACTATGGCTACACCTTC	CASSPPTGNYGYTF
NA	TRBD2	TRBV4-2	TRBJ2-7	TGTGCCAGCAGCCAAGATGGGAGGGGAGGCGAGCAGTACTTC	CASSQDGRGGEQYF
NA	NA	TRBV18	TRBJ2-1	TGTGCCAGCTCACCTGGCGGGGCCCCTCGGGAGCAGTTCTTC	CASSPGGAPREQFF
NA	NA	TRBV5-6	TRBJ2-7	TGTGCCAGCAGCTTGGCGTTCGGGGTACGATACGAGCAGTACTTC	CASSLAFGVRYEQYF
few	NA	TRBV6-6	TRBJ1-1	TGTGCCAGCAGTTACTCATCAGTGAACACTGAAGCTTTCTTT	CASSYSSVNTEAFF
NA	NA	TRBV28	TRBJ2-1	TGTGCCAGCATTACTCACAATGAGCAGTTCTTC	CASITHNEQFF
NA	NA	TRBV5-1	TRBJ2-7	TGCGCCAGCAGCTATGGTGACCCTTCTACCTACGAGCAGTACTTC	CASSYGDPSTYEQYF
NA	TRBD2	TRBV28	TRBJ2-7	TGTGCCAGCAGTTCGGGACTAGCGGGAGCCTACGAGCAGTACTTC	CASSSGLAGAYEQYF
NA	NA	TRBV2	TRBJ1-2	TGTGCCAGCAGTGAAGTAACAGTAAATGGCTACACCTTC	CASSEVTVNGYTF
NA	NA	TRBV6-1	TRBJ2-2	TGTGCCAGCAGTGAAGCGCGCAACAAGAACACCGGGGAGCTGTTTTTT	CASSEARNKNTGELFF
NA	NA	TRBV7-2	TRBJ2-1	TGTGCCAGCAGCTACGGACACACCAATGAGCAGTTCTTC	CASSYGHTNEQFF
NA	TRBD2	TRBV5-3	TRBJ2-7	TGTGCCAGAAGCCCCCAGAGGGCGGGAGCATGGGAGCAGTACTTC	CARSPQRAGAWEQYF
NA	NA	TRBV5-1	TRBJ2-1	TGCGCCAGCAGCTTGGCAGCCTCAGATGAGCAGTTCTTC	CASSLAASDEQFF
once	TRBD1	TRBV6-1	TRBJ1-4	TGTGCCAGCAGTGAAGGGTCAGGGGGAATTGCAACTAATGAAAAACTGTTTTTT	CASSEGSGGIATNEKLFF
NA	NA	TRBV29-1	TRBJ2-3	TGCAGCGTTGAATCATCGCAGGATACGCAGTATTTT	CSVESSQDTQYF
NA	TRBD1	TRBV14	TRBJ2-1	TGTGCCAGCAGCCGACAGGGGGCCTACAATGAGCAGTTCTTC	CASSRQGAYNEQFF
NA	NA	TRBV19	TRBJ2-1	TGTGCCAGTAGTATAACTGGGGGTTTTCAGTTCTTC	CASSITGGFQFF
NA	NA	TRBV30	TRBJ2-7	TGTGCCTGGCACCGCACCCCCTACGAGCAGTACTTC	CAWHRTPYEQYF
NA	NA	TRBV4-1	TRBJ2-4	TGCGCCAGCAGCCAAGATCGGCAGTCCTCCAGAACGCAGTACTTC	CASSQDRQSSRTQYF
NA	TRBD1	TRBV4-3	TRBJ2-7	TGCGCCAGCAGCCTCAGGCACCGGACAGGCGGCGTCCGCGAGCAGTACTTC	CASSLRHRTGGVREQYF
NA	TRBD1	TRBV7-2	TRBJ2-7	TGTGCCAGCAGCCTGGGTGGGACAGATTCCTACGAGCAGTACTTC	CASSLGGTDSYEQYF
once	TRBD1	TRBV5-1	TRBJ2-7	TGCGCCAGCAGCTTGGCAGGGGGCCCCTACGAGCAGTACTTC	CASSLAGGPYEQYF
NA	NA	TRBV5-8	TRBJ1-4	TGTGCCAGCAGCAACTGGGTGCAGGGAAGGTTTGAAAAACTGTTTTTT	CASSNWVQGRFEKLFF
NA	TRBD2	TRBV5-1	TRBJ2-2	TGCGCCAGCAGGCAAGCGGGAGCCAACGGGGAGCTGTTTTTT	CASRQAGANGELFF
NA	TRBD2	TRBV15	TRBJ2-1	TGTGCCACCAGCCATAGCGGGCGGAATTACAATGAGCAGTTCTTC	CATSHSGRNYNEQFF
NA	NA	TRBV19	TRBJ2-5	TGTGCCAGTAGTATAGATCCTAACGTGGAGACCCAGTACTTC	CASSIDPNVETQYF
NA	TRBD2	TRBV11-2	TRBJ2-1	TGTGCCAGCAGCCCATGGGAGCGGGAGGTCCACAATGAGCAGTTCTTC	CASSPWEREVHNEQFF
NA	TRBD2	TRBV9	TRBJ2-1	TGTGCCAGCAGCGTAGGCGGGAGAACCTACAATGAGCAGTTCTTC	CASSVGGRTYNEQFF
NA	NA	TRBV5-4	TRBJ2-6	TGTGCCAGCAGCTCGACGATGAGTGGGGCCAACGTCCTGACTTTC	CASSSTMSGANVLTF
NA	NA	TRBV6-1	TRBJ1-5	TGTGCCAGCAGTGAACGTTGGAGGGATCAGCCCCAGCATTTT	CASSERWRDQPQHF
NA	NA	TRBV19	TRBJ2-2	TGTGCCAGTAGTATGCGGGCCACCGGGGGCACCGGGGAGCTGTTTTTT	CASSMRATGGTGELFF
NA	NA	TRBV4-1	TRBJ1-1	TGCGCCAGCAGCCAAGGCGTGAACACTGAAGCTTTCTTT	CASSQGVNTEAFF
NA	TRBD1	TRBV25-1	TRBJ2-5	TGTGCCAGCAGTGTATCCCCGGGACAGGGGGACGAGACCCAGTACTTC	CASSVSPGQGDETQYF
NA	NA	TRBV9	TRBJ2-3	TGTGCCAGCAGCGTATCAAGGGAGATCCCCGGGACTCGCGGCACAGATACGCAGTATTTT	CASSVSREIPGTRGTDTQYF
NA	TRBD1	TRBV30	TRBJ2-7	TGTGCCTGGAGTGGGGACAGGGGGCCCTACGAGCAGTACTTC	CAWSGDRGPYEQYF